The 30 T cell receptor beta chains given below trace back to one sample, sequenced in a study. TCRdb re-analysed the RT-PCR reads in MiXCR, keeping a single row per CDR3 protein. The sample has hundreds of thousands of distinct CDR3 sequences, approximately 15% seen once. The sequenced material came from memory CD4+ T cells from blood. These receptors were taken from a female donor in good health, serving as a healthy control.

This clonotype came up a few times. The CDR3 region is CASSKGLAGYEQYF. The CDR3 DNA reads as TGTGCCAGCAGCAAGGGACTAGCGGGCTACGAGCAGTACTTC. This sequence joins TRBV7-2 and TRBJ2-7; 12 bases are a match to TRBD2. Per germline, CDR1 SGHTA and CDR2 FQGNSA. This CDR3 has 14 amino acids. With 5 bases clipped from V and 3 bases from J, the junction kept 2 bases outside the gene matches.

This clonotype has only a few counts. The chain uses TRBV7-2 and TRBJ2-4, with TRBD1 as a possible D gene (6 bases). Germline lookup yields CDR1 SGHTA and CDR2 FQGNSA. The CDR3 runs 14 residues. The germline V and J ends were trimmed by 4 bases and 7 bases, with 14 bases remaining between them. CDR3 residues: CASSSSTGLNIQYF. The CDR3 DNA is TGTGCCAGCAGCTCAAGTACAGGGCTGAACATTCAGTACTTC.

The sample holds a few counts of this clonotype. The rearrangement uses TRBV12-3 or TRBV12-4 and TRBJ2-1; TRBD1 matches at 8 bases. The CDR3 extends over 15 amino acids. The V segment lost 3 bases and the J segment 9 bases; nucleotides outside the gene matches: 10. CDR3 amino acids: CASSFDRGPGGEQFF. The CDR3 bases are TGTGCCAGCAGTTTCGACAGGGGCCCCGGAGGTGAGCAGTTCTTC.

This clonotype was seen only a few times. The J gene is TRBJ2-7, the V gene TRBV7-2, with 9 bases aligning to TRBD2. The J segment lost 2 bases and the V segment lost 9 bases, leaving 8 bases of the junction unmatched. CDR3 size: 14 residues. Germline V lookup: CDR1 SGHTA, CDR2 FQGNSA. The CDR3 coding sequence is TGTGCCAGTCGAGGAGCGGGGGGTACCTACGAGCAGTACTTC. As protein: CASRGAGGTYEQYF.

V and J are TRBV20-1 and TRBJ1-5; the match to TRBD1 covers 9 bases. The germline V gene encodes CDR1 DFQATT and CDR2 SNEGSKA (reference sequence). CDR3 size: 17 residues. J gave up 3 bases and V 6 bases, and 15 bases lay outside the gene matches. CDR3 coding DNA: TGCAGTGCCCAGGGGGGAACCGGGACAGGGTTCAATCAGCCCCAGCATTTT. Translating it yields CSAQGGTGTGFNQPQHF.

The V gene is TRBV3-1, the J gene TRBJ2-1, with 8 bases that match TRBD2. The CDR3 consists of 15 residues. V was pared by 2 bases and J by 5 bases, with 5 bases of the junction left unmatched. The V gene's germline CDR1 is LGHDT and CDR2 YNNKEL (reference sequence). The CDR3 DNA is TGTGCCAGCAGCCAACCGGGACTAGACAACAATGAGCAGTTCTTC. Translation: CASSQPGLDNNEQFF.

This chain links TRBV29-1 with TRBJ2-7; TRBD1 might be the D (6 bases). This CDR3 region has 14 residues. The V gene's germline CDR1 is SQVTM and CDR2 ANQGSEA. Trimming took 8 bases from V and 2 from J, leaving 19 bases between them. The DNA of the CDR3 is TGCAGCCCTCTTTTGGGGACAAGGACCTACGAGCAGTACTTC. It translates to CSPLLGTRTYEQYF.

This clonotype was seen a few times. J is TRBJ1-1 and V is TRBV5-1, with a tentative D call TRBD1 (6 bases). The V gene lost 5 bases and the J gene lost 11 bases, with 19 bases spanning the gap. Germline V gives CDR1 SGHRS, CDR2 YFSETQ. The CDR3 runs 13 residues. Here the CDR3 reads CASSLNREVLAFF. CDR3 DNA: TGCGCCAGCAGTCTAAACAGGGAAGTGTTGGCTTTCTTT.

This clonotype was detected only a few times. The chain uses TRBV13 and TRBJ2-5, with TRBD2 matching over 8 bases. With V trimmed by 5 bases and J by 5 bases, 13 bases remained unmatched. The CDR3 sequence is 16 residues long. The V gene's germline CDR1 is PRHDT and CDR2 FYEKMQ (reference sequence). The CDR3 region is CASSAKGAGVGETQYF. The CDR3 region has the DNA TGTGCCAGCAGCGCTAAGGGAGCGGGAGTTGGCGAGACCCAGTACTTC.

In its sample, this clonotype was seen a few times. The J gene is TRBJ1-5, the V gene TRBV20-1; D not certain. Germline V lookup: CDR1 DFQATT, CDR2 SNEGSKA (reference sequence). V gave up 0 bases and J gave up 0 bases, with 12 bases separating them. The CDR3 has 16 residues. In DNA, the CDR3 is TGCAGTGCTAGAGACAACGGTATCTATAGCAATCAGCCCCAGCATTTT. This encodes CSARDNGIYSNQPQHF.

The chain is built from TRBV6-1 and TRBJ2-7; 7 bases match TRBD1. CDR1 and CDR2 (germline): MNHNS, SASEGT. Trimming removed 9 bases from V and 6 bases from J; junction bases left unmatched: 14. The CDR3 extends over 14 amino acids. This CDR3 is CASLFDRAIGEQYF. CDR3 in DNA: TGTGCCAGTCTTTTCGACAGGGCAATAGGCGAGCAGTACTTC.

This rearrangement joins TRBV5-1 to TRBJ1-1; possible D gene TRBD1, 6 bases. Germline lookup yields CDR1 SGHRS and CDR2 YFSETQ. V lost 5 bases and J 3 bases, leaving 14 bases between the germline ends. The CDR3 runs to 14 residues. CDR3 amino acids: CASSPGDPDTEAFF. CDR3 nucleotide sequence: TGCGCCAGCAGTCCAGGGGATCCGGACACTGAAGCTTTCTTT.

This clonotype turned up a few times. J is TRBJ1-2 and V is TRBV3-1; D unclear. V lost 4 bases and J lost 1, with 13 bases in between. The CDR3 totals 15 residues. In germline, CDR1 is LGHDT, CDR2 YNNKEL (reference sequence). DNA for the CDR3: TGTGCCAGCAGCCGATCAGACATACTTAACTATGGCTACACCTTC. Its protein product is CASSRSDILNYGYTF.

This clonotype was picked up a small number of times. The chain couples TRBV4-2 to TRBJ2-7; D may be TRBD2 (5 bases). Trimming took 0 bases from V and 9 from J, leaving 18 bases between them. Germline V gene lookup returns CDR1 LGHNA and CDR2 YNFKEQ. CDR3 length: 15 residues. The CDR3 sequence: CASSQESKYSAGQYF. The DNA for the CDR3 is TGTGCCAGCAGCCAAGAATCTAAGTACAGTGCGGGGCAGTACTTC.

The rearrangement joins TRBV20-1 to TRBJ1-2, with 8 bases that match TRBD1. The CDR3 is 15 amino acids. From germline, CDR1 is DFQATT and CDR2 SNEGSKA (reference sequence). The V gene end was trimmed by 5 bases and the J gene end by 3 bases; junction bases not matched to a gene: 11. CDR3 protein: CSAPPGQGMDYGYTF. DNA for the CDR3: TGCAGTGCTCCTCCTGGACAGGGAATGGACTATGGCTACACCTTC.

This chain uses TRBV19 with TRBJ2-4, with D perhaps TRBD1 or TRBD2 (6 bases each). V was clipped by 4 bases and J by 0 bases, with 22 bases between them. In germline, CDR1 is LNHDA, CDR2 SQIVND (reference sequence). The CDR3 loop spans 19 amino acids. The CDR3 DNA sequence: TGTGCCAGTAGTAGCTCAGAGTGGGGGGCGTATGGAGCCAAAAACATTCAGTACTTC. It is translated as CASSSSEWGAYGAKNIQYF.

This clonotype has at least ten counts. The CDR3 nucleotides read TGCAGCGTCGGGGGACTAGCGGGAGGCCAACCCTCCTACGAGCAGTACTTC. Translating it yields CSVGGLAGGQPSYEQYF. The V gene is TRBV29-1, the J gene TRBJ2-7; 15 bases fit TRBD2. Trimming removed 6 bases from V and 0 bases from J; junction bases left unmatched: 9. The length of the CDR3 is 17 residues. CDR1 and CDR2 from the germline V gene are SQVTM and ANQGSEA.

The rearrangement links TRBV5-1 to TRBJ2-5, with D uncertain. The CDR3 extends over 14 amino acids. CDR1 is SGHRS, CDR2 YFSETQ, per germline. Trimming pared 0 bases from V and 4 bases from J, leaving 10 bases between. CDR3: CASSLARTIETQYF. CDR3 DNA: TGCGCCAGCAGCTTGGCCCGGACCATAGAGACCCAGTACTTC.

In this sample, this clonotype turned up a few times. CDR3 sequence reads: CASTYGQGETQYF. Written as DNA, the CDR3 is TGTGCCAGCACGTATGGGCAGGGCGAGACCCAGTACTTC. This chain joins TRBV11-2 and TRBJ2-5, with a possible D match to TRBD1 (5 bases). Germline CDR1 reads SGHAT; CDR2 reads FQNNGV. The CDR3 contains 13 residues. V lost 7 bases to trimming and J lost 5 bases, with 14 bases between them.

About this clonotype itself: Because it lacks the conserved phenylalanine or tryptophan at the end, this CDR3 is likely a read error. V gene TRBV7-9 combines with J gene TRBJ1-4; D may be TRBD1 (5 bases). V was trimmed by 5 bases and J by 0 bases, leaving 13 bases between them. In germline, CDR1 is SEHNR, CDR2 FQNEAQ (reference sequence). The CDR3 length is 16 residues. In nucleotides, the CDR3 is TGTGCCAGCAGCAGAGACAGATCCTCAACTAATGAAAAACTGTTTCTT. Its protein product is CASSRDRSSTNEKLFL.

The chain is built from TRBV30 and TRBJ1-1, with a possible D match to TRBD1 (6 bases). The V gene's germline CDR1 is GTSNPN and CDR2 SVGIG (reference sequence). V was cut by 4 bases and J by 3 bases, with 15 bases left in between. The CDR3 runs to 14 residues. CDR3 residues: CAWNKDRTDTEAFF. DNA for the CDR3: TGTGCCTGGAACAAGGACCGGACAGACACTGAAGCTTTCTTT.

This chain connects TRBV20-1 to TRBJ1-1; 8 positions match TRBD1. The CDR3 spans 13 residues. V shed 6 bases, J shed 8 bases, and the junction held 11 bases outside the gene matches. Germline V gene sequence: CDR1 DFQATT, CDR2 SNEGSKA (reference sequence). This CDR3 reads CSAPVRGLAEAFF. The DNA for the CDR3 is TGCAGTGCCCCCGTCAGGGGGCTCGCGGAAGCTTTCTTT.

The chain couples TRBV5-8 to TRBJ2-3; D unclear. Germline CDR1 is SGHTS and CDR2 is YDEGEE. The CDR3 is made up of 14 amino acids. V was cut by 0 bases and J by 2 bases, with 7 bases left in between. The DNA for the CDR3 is TGTGCCAGCAGCTTGGTGGCGGCCACAGATACGCAGTATTTT. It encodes CASSLVAATDTQYF.

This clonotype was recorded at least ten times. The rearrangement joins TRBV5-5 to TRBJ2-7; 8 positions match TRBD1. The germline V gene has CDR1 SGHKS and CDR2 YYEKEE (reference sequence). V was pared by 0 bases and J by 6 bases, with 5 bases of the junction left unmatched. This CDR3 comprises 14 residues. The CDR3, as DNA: TGTGCCAGCAGCTTGGGGACAGGGATTGGCGAGCAGTACTTC. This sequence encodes CASSLGTGIGEQYF.

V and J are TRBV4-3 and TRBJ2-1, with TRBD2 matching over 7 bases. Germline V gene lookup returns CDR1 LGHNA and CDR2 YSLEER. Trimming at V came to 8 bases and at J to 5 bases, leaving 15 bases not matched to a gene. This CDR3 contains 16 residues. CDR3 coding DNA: TGCGCCAGCGGCATTCGGGGCGGGAGTCTCGACAATGAGCAGTTCTTC. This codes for CASGIRGGSLDNEQFF.

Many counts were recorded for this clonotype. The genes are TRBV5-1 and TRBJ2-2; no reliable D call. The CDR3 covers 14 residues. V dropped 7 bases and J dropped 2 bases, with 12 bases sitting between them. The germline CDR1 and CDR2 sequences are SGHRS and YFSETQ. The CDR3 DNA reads TGCGCCAGCCGCCTTTTTGCCAACACCGGGGAGCTGTTTTTT. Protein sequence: CASRLFANTGELFF.

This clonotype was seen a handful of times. Here the CDR3 DNA reads TGTGCCAGCAGCCTCAGTTGGACAGTCTATGGCTACACCTTC. Its translation: CASSLSWTVYGYTF. The J gene is TRBJ1-2, the V gene TRBV27; tentative D call: TRBD1 (6 bases). Germline lookup yields CDR1 MNHEY and CDR2 SMNVEV (reference sequence). This CDR3 comprises 14 residues. Trimming removed 6 bases at V and 4 bases at J, with 15 bases between.

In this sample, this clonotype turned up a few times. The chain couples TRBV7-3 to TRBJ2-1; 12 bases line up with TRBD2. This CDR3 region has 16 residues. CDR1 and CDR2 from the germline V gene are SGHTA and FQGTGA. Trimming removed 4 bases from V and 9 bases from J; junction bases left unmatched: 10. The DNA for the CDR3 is TGTGCCAGCAGCTGGACTAGCGGGACCGGTTCGGGTGAGCAGTTCTTC. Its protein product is CASSWTSGTGSGEQFF.

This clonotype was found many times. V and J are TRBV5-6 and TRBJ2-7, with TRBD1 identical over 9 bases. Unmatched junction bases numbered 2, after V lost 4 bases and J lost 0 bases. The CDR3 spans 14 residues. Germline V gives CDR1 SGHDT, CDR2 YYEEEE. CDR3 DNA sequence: TGTGCCAGCAGCAGGACAGGGGCCTCCTACGAGCAGTACTTC. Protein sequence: CASSRTGASYEQYF.

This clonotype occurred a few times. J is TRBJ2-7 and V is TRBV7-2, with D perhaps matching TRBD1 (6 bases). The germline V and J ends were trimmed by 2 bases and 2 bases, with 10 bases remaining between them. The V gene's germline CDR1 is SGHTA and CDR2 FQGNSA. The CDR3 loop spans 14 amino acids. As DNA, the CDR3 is TGTGCCAGCAGCTTACAAACAGGGCCCTACGAGCAGTACTTC. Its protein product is CASSLQTGPYEQYF.